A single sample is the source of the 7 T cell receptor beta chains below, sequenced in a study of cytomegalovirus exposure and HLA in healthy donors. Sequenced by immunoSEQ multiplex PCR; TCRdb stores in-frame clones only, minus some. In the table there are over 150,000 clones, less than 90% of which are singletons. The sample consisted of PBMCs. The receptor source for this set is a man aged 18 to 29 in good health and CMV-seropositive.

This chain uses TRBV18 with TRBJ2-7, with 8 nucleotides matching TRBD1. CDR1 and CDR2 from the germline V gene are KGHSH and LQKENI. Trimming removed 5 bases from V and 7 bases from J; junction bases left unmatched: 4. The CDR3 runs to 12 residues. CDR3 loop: CASSKTGAEQYF. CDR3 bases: TGTGCCAGCTCAAAGACAGGGGCGGAGCAGTACTTC.

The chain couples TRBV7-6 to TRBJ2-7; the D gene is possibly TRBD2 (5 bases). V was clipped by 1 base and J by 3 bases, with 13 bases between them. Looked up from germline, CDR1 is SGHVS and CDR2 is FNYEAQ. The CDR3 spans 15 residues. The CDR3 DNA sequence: TGTGCCAGCAGCTTAGGGCCTACTAGTCTCTACGAGCAGTACTTC. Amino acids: CASSLGPTSLYEQYF.

The CDR3 DNA is TGTGCCAGCAGCTTAGGGACAGGGGAGGGTTACGAGCAGTACTTC. It codes for CASSLGTGEGYEQYF. This chain joins TRBV11-2 and TRBJ2-7, with 9 bases aligning to TRBD1. There are 15 residues in the CDR3. Germline loops: CDR1 SGHAT, CDR2 FQNNGV. V was clipped by 1 base and J by 4 bases; unmatched bases: 5. The full variable domain, its missing parts supplied by reference TRBV11-2 and TRBJ2-7, is EAGVAQSPRYKIIEKRQSVAFWCNPISGHATLYWYQQILGQGPKLLIQFQNNGVVDDSQLPKDRFSAERLKGVDSTLKIQPAKLEDSAVYLCASSLGTGEGYEQYFGPGTRLTVT.

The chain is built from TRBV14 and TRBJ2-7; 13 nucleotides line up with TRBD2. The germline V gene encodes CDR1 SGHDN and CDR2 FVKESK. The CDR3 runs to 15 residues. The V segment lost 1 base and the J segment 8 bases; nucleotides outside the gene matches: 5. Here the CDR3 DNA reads TGTGCCAGCAGCCAAGGACTAGCGGGAGGACGAAAGCAGTACTTC. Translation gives CASSQGLAGGRKQYF.

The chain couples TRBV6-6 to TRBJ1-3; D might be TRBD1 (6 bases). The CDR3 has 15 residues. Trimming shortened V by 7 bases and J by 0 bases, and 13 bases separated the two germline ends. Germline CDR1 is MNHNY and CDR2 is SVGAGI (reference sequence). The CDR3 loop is CASINLQGSGNTIYF. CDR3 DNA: TGTGCCAGCATAAACCTACAGGGCTCTGGAAACACCATATATTTT.

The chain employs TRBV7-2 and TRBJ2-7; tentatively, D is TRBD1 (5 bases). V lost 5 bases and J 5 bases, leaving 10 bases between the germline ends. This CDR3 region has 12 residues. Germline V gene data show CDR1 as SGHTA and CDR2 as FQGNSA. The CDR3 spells CASSLTVHEQYF. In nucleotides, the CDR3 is TGTGCCAGCAGCCTGACAGTTCACGAGCAGTACTTC.

The CDR3: CASIPYVGNTEAFF. As DNA, the CDR3 is TGTGCCAGCATCCCCTACGTTGGGAACACTGAAGCTTTCTTT. This chain joins TRBV11-2 and TRBJ1-1; no clear D. Germline CDR1 and CDR2: SGHAT and FQNNGV. V lost 7 bases and J 1 base, leaving 13 bases between the germline ends. The CDR3 length is 14 residues. Drawing the rest from reference TRBV11-2 and TRBJ1-1, the complete variable domain is EAGVAQSPRYKIIEKRQSVAFWCNPISGHATLYWYQQILGQGPKLLIQFQNNGVVDDSQLPKDRFSAERLKGVDSTLKIQPAKLEDSAVYLCASIPYVGNTEAFFGQGTRLTVV.